This T cell receptor (beta chain) was recorded in a study of shared clonotypes between healthy human individuals (dated by TCRdb to 2020 to 2021). With respect to the entire study: The cohort comprised two women and a few men aged 18 to 49 years. For each donor, three plates each were used for CD4 naive and CD4 memory, two plates were used for CD8 naive, and one plate was used for CD8 memory. Blood TCR repertoires of roughly five healthy adults were deeply sequenced to estimate repertoire size and the extent of clonotype sharing between individuals. To increase sequencing depth and limit assay-specific biases, different laboratories used diverse techniques to prepare libraries and sequence TCR repertoires. Each donor's leukapheresis produced roughly between about 0.8 and 10 billion PBMCs.

For this clone: Which antigen it targets is not known. Base qualities are not provided; no much larger clone lies one nucleotide away.

Using the deep immunoSEQ assay, multiplex PCR amplified TCR CDR3 regions from genomic DNA. Genomic DNA extracted from each cell subset was distributed evenly over all wells of several immunoSEQ 96-well plates, and each plate served as one replicate. Each replicate PCR for sorted subsets received about 180 ng genomic DNA, equal to tens of thousands of T cell genomes. Purified libraries were quantified with a Qubit 3.0 fluorometer, sized on a Bioanalyzer 2100, and re-quantified with the KAPA Library Quantification kit. Every immunoSEQ 96-well plate was sequenced on a dedicated single-read 150-cycle Illumina NextSeq 550 flow cell. Processing in the source paper ran as follows. Because the immunoSEQ output held only junctional sequences and lacked quality scores, the filtering could not match the filtering applied to full-length reads. Sequences were annotated with PyIR, a Python wrapper for IgBLAST v1.9, and V/J genes and CDR3 were assigned using IMGT germline references. Reads were filtered out if the reads had weak V/J assignments (E-value above 1e-6), no CDR3, stop codons, out-of-frame junctions, or ambiguous translated residues. V3J clonotypes were defined by identical inferred V gene, J gene, and CDR3 amino acid sequence. The percentage overlap between two repertoires was calculated by dividing the number of shared unique clonotypes by the size of the smaller repertoire. Richness of each repertoire was evaluated using RTK rarefaction, the Chao1 estimator, and Recon v2.1 estimates of unobserved clonotypes. For all TCRbeta clonotypes obtained by the gDNA method from a handful of donors, generation probabilities were computed with OLGA. In its TCRdb copy, this immuneACCESS table keeps in-frame sequences only and misses some clones. Where compared with another copy, unresolved V genes explain less than half of these, and the others have no known cause. The V and J calls and clone size come from that table; D and trimming were worked out from the DNA. The sample table contains approximately 2.5 million clones; only one count was recorded for 93% of them. In total, the top ten clones hold more than 0.35% of the sample.

Broader findings and caveats from the paper: Sampling was restricted to blood, and TCR repertoires in tissues likely differ from the TCR repertoires found in blood. Naive subsets generally had larger estimated clonotype richness than memory subsets did. The small number of donors limited the genetic and exposure-history diversity represented. Based on pairwise subsampling, the degree of clonotype sharing among donors was expected to be affected by sequencing depth. Incomplete sequencing was indicated by rarefaction of sorted-subset datasets, despite the large sequencing depth. When a few donors were compared, the shared fraction of clonotypes was 5% to 6.5% for naive CD4, over 3% for naive CD8, roughly 2.3% for memory CD4, and 0.35% to 0.5% for memory CD8. Clonotypes shared by all four sorted-subset donors showed higher generation probabilities than non-shared clonotypes.

Germline trimming amounts to 5 bases on V and 5 bases on J, with 6 as the count of junction bases outside the gene matches. From cysteine to phenylalanine, the CDR3 is 15 amino acids long. CDR3 DNA only is kept here, 45 bases in frame from base 1. The germline V gene yields SGHNT for CDR1 and YENEEA for CDR2. The donors were healthy, HIV-negative adults who had no recently reported acute infections or vaccinations. Every donor was a Caucasian adult living in Nashville, Tennessee, USA. CD4+ T cells were enriched by magnetic negative selection, after which naive cells were positively selected on CD45RA and the negative fraction was taken as the memory subset. Blood was obtained by leukapheresis, after which PBMCs were separated by Ficoll-Histopaque density gradient centrifugation and cryopreserved in liquid nitrogen vapor phase. Analytical flow cytometry was used to check the purity and quantity of every magnetically sorted T cell population. Genomic DNA was isolated from each sorted fraction and quantified by UV absorbance on a Nanodrop 2000c.

The chain is made from TRBV11-3 and TRBJ2-1; the junction holds 10 bases that match TRBD2. The sequenced sample consisted of naive CD4+ T cells from PBMCs. Interpreted using the paper, the cell subset or site label stands for: CD45RA+ positively selected. The receptor comes from a man aged 18 to 29 in good health. Some clones in this sample may be carry-over from other donors' samples. The CDR3 loop reads CASSLVAGGHNEQFF. The base sequence is TGTGCCAGCAGCCTCGTAGCGGGAGGCCACAATGAGCAGTTCTTC. Extended through the reference TRBV11-3 and TRBJ2-1 proteins, this CDR3 yields the full variable domain: EAGVVQSPRYKIIEKKQPVAFWCNPISGHNTLYWYLQNLGQGPELLIRYENEEAVDDSQLPKDRFSAERLKGVDSTLKIQPAELGDSAVYLCASSLVAGGHNEQFFGPGTRLTVL.